This paragraph covers one TCR beta chain sequence. The antigen remains undetermined. Before sorting, lamina propria lymphocytes were separated from surgical specimens by density gradient. The germline V gene encodes CDR1 LNHDA and CDR2 SQIVND (reference sequence). V lost 5 bases and J 6 bases, leaving 22 bases between the germline ends. The CDR3 consists of 16 residues. This record belongs to a study of T cell repertoires in ileal Crohn's disease. General observations from the study: Active smokers at surgery had more clonal expansions than non-smokers.

Profiling relied on immunoSEQ multiplex PCR, and the TCRdb table lists in-frame clones only, not all of them. The sample lists thousands of clones, less than 95% occurring once. This chain links TRBV19 with TRBJ1-2; D may be TRBD1 (5 bases). Sequencing input: CD4+ T cells sorted from the ileum. This clonotype was obtained from an adult with Crohn's disease. The CDR3 sequence: CASSPPKGQGRHGYTF. DNA of the CDR3: TGTGCCAGTAGTCCCCCGAAAGGGCAGGGCAGGCATGGCTACACCTTC.